This T cell receptor (beta chain) appears in the sequencing data of a study of response to subunit inactivated influenza vaccine. Study-wide points: There was a suggestion from the authors that each seasonal influenza vaccination recruits few new T cells.

Concerning this clonotype itself: No antigen is known for it.

The trim removed 6 bases at V and 8 bases at J, leaving 11 bases unmatched. This CDR3 is 15 amino acids long. Germline lookup yields CDR1 DFQATT and CDR2 SNEGSKA (reference sequence). TCRdb re-called the RT-PCR reads through MiXCR, storing one row per CDR3 protein. The sample has hundreds of thousands of distinct CDR3 sequences; 13% to 15% are singletons. The rearrangement joins TRBV20-1 to TRBJ2-1; 12 bases agree with TRBD2. Material: PBMCs from blood, obtained 14 to 15 days before vaccination. The receptor comes from a man aged 50 or older who received an inactivated influenza vaccine. CDR3 DNA: TGCAGTGCCAATCCGACTACTAGCGGGAGGCATGAGCAGTTCTTC. Its protein product is CSANPTTSGRHEQFF.